These 2 T cell receptor beta chains originate from one sample sequenced in a study of T cell repertoires in cytomegalovirus infection. No antigen has been identified for these receptors. TCRdb reanalysed the reads using MiXCR and keeps one entry per CDR3 protein. The sample carries 600,000 to 700,000 distinct CDR3 sequences, around 31% recorded once. The sequenced sample was cultured PBMCs, obtained from culture after CMV antigen stimulation. The receptor source for this set is a human donor in good health (CMV status not recorded). Some clones in this sample may be carry-over from other donors' samples.

V gene TRBV20-1 combines with J gene TRBJ2-6, with D possibly being TRBD1 (6 bases). Germline-derived CDR1 and CDR2 are DFQATT and SNEGSKA (reference sequence). The CDR3 is 14 amino acids. V was pared by 6 bases and J by 8 bases, with 17 bases between. The CDR3 is CSALDRPKTNVLTF. The CDR3, as DNA: TGCAGTGCCCTAGACAGGCCGAAGACCAACGTCCTGACTTTC.

This chain uses TRBV11-3 with TRBJ2-1, with 14 bases that match TRBD2. The V gene end was trimmed by 7 bases and the J gene end by 5 bases; junction bases not matched to a gene: 16. The length of the CDR3 is 19 residues. Germline assignment: CDR1 SGHNT and CDR2 YENEEA. The CDR3: CASNPGRPGTSGGHNEQFF. For the CDR3, the DNA is TGTGCCAGCAATCCGGGCAGACCCGGGACTAGCGGGGGCCACAATGAGCAGTTCTTC.